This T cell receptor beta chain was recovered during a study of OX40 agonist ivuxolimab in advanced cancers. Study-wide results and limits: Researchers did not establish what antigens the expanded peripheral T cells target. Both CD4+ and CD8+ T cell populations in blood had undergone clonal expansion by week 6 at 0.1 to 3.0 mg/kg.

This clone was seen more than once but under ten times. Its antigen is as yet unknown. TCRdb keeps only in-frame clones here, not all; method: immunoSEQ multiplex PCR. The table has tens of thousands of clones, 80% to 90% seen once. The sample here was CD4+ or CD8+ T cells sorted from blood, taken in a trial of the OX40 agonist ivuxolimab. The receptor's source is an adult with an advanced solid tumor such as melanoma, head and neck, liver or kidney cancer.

The CDR3 DNA sequence: TGTGCCAGCAGCTTGCAGGGCGCCGGCTACACCTTC. This translates into CASSLQGAGYTF. This rearrangement joins TRBV5-6 to TRBJ1-2; possible D gene TRBD1, 5 bases. The germline V and J ends were trimmed by 1 base and 8 bases, with 9 bases remaining between them. Germline lookup yields CDR1 SGHDT and CDR2 YYEEEE. CDR3 size: 12 residues.